One T cell receptor (beta chain) is described in this entry. Compared with germline, one end of the junction differs, possibly owing to a read error. The sample originates from a study of blood T cells in healthy people across ages. A second PCR, run for roughly 6 to 11 cycles, used a sample-barcoded 5' primer plus a J-beta primer mix. MiXCR, run by TCRdb on the 5' RACE reads, gives a single entry per CDR3 protein. The sample records 1.2 million to 1.5 million distinct CDR3 sequences, approximately 42% being singletons. The germline gives CDR1 DFQATT, CDR2 SNEGSKA (reference sequence). This CDR3 contains 15 residues.

Sequenced sample: blood. The genes are TRBV20-1 and TRBJ1-1, with D perhaps TRBD1 (6 bases). This TCR came from a woman younger than 35 in good health. CDR3 residues: CSAQQWGGENTEAFF. The CDR3 nucleotides read TGCAGTGCCCAACAGTGGGGGGGCGAGAACACCGAAGCTTTCTTT.